This T cell receptor (beta chain) stems from a study of long-term antiretroviral therapy in people with HIV. Findings of the study overall: Documentation of ART adherence, viral resistance or therapy changes was absent. It was observed that HIV repertoires exhibited narrower CDR3 length ranges than controls.

It was version v3.0 of the immunoSEQ assay that was run at survey level. Some clones are missing from TCRdb's copy, which holds only in-frame ones; the method was immunoSEQ multiplex PCR. This table has about 24,000 clones, over 80% appearing once. With regard to this clone: Its antigen remains unidentified.

The content of samples before DNA extraction was roughly 0.9-11 million cryopreserved PBMC. Trimming removed 6 bases at V and 3 bases at J, with 15 bases between. CDR3 length: 14 amino acids. Germline V gives CDR1 LNHDA, CDR2 SQIVND (reference sequence). The source material was unsorted PBMCs, sampled approximately 4.1 years after starting antiretroviral therapy. This chain links TRBV19 with TRBJ2-7; D may be TRBD1 or TRBD2 (5 bases each). The receptor's source is a young man with HIV. CDR3 sequence reads: CASSTRDQIYEQYF. The DNA for the CDR3 is TGTGCCAGTAGCACTCGGGACCAGATCTACGAGCAGTACTTC.